This is a list of T cell receptor beta chains from one sample in a study of T-cell memory formation after mild COVID-19. Each CDR3 protein is one row after TCRdb ran MiXCR on the 5' RACE reads. The table includes over 500,000 distinct CDR3 sequences, roughly a sixth detected once. Source material: PBMCs or a T cell subset sorted from them (not recorded which). The receptors were gathered from an adult woman who had mild COVID-19 (a few samples of this study predate the infection). Cell type and time point are not known. The CDR3 runs from the conserved cysteine through the conserved F or W. The D gene is left open where the match is weak.

j_gene | v_gene | d_gene | CDR3aa
TRBJ2-3 | TRBV6-6 | . | CASSPLGNVRGGQDTQYF
TRBJ1-1 | TRBV19 | . | CASSIPMDKYTEAFF
TRBJ2-3 | TRBV13 | . | CASTSGLYADTQYF
TRBJ2-1 | TRBV5-1 | . | CASSLANVEQFF
TRBJ1-4 | TRBV6-6 | . | CASRSLATTNEKLFF
TRBJ2-3 | TRBV6-5 | TRBD2 | CASSFGTSGSLNTQYF
TRBJ2-2 | TRBV6-2/TRBV6-3 | TRBD2 | CASSSGLAGGPITGELFF
TRBJ2-1 | TRBV11-3 | . | CASSLGWDGYNEQFF
TRBJ2-3 | TRBV5-1 | . | CASRWREADTQYF
TRBJ2-5 | TRBV2 | TRBD2 | CASRGSGLASQTQYF
TRBJ2-1 | TRBV15 | TRBD1 | CATSREQGASGNEQFF
TRBJ2-7 | TRBV19 | . | CASSMAVTYEQYF
TRBJ1-2 | TRBV20-1 | . | CSARDAAGMNYGYTF
TRBJ2-1 | TRBV3-1 | TRBD2 | CASSQGRSGLGSYNEQFF
TRBJ2-7 | TRBV21-1 | . | CASSKGPYEQYF
TRBJ2-1 | TRBV30 | TRBD2 | CAWSLLAGNEQFF
TRBJ2-1 | TRBV7-8 | . | CASSSPGTAYNEQFF
TRBJ2-1 | TRBV4-3 | TRBD1 | CASSYEFDRADREQFF
TRBJ2-2 | TRBV19 | TRBD1 | CASSTGTGFSGELFF
TRBJ2-7 | TRBV4-2 | . | CASSQGGLQDEQYF
TRBJ2-3 | TRBV20-1 | . | CSARDLLRGSTDTQYF
TRBJ1-1 | TRBV15 | TRBD1 | CATSRDREATEAFF
TRBJ2-3 | TRBV6-6 | . | CASSRKILATTSTDTQYF
TRBJ1-2 | TRBV5-4 | . | CASSLEGVLYGYTF
TRBJ2-7 | TRBV27 | . | CASSLSGRIEQYF
TRBJ2-1 | TRBV12-3/TRBV12-4 | . | CASTHPQGSSYNEQFF
TRBJ1-5 | TRBV2 | . | CASRRAVWSNQPQHF
TRBJ2-1 | TRBV29-1 | TRBD2 | CSVSSGRYEQFF
TRBJ1-1 | TRBV7-9 | . | CASSFSGGSDTEAFF